The clone carrying this T cell receptor (beta chain) showed up many times. Its antigen remains unknown. Sequencing involved patients with CD8+CD57+ cell expansion previously shown by flow cytometry. The study sampled blood from patients who had received no therapy. These data originate in a study of CD8+CD57+ T cells in acquired aplastic anemia. Genomic DNA templated the TCR beta VDJ and CDR3 profiling. TCRdb re-analysed the reads in MiXCR, keeping a single row per CDR3 protein. The top ten hold under 3.5% of the sample, which has some 160,000 distinct CDR3 sequences, roughly half seen once. Study-wide results and limits: Both patients and controls carried the same twenty-nine CD8+ CDR3 sequences.

What was sequenced was sorted CD4+, CD8+, or CD8+CD57+ T cells (not recorded which) from PBMCs. This TCR was recovered from a human donor with aplastic anemia.

The CDR3: CASRNQGWTGELFF. CDR3 DNA: TGTGCCAGCAGGAACCAGGGCTGGACCGGGGAGCTGTTTTTT. The chain joins TRBV28 to TRBJ2-2, with D perhaps matching TRBD1 (5 bases). In germline, CDR1 is MDHEN, CDR2 SYDVKM. V gave up 6 bases and J gave up 5 bases, with 13 bases separating them. The CDR3 spans 14 residues.